Each of the 20 T cell receptor beta chains below was sequenced from the same sample in a study of blood T cell repertoires in COVID-19. Here immunoSEQ multiplex PCR was the method, and the copy in TCRdb shows in-frame clones only, minus some. The sample includes 35,000 to 45,000 clones, 70% to 90% seen only once; the top ten take 13% to 15%. The sequencing sample was made of peripheral blood. These receptors were collected from a human donor in a cohort sampled during active COVID-19.

The chain links TRBV6-2 or TRBV6-3 to TRBJ2-7; D might be TRBD1 (5 bases). Germline V gene sequence: CDR1 MNHEY, CDR2 SVGEGT. V shed 0 bases and J shed 1 base, with 10 bases lying between them. The CDR3 covers 15 residues. CDR3 DNA: TGTGCCAGCAGTTACTCGCTGCAGGGATCCTACGAGCAGTACTTC. This encodes CASSYSLQGSYEQYF.

A single count supports this clone. This chain joins TRBV28 and TRBJ1-3; D may be TRBD1 (5 bases). In germline, CDR1 is MDHEN, CDR2 SYDVKM. Trimming left V 5 bases short and J 13 bases short, with 12 bases between. The CDR3 totals 11 residues. The CDR3, as DNA: TGTGCCAGCAGTGTGTGGGGCAAGATATATTTT. Translating gives CASSVWGKIYF.

This clone has more than one count but fewer than ten. The chain links TRBV10-1 to TRBJ2-7; D gene unclear. The CDR3 contains 8 residues. Germline V gives CDR1 WNHNN, CDR2 SYGVQD (reference sequence). CDR3 amino acids: CASNLLAV. The CDR3, as DNA: TGCGCCAGCAACCTTCTGGCGGTG.

The rearrangement uses TRBV5-4 and TRBJ2-3; D may be TRBD1 (6 bases). This CDR3 region has 14 residues. Germline CDR1 is SGHNT and CDR2 is YYREEE (reference sequence). Trimming pared 1 base from V and 3 bases from J, leaving 9 bases between. The CDR3 sequence is CASSLWQGTDTQYF. The DNA for the CDR3 is TGTGCCAGCAGCTTGTGGCAGGGGACAGATACGCAGTATTTT. Full variable domain (rest looked up from reference TRBV5-4 and TRBJ2-3): ETGVTQSPTHLIKTRGQQVTLRCSSQSGHNTVSWYQQALGQGPQFIFQYYREEENGRGNFPPRFSGLQFPNYSSELNVNALELDDSALYLCASSLWQGTDTQYFGPGTRLTVL.

This sequence joins TRBV19 and TRBJ2-3; the D is unclear. CDR1 and CDR2 (germline): LNHDA, SQIVND (reference sequence). The CDR3 runs 12 residues. Trimming took 5 bases from V and 5 from J, leaving 8 bases between them. CDR3 amino acids: CASSVSGDTQYF. Here the CDR3 DNA reads TGTGCCAGTAGTGTGAGTGGAGATACGCAGTATTTT.

The chain has TRBV25-1 and TRBJ1-2; D unclear. The CDR3 length is 13 residues. V was trimmed by 2 bases and J by 8 bases, leaving 12 bases between them. Germline CDR1 reads MGHDK; CDR2 reads SYGVNS. The CDR3 DNA reads TGTGCCAGCAGTGAAATTTCCGGGTGGGGCTACACCTTC. This sequence encodes CASSEISGWGYTF.

This clone was seen a single time. The chain joins TRBV4-2 to TRBJ2-7; 7 nucleotides line up with TRBD1. The CDR3 sequence is 14 residues long. From germline, CDR1 is LGHNA and CDR2 YNFKEQ. Unmatched junction bases numbered 8, after V lost 3 bases and J lost 6 bases. This CDR3 is CASSQTGTVTEQYF. Here the CDR3 DNA reads TGTGCCAGCAGCCAGACCGGGACAGTAACCGAGCAGTACTTC.

This rearrangement joins TRBV6-5 to TRBJ1-1; D is uncertain. The CDR3 is 11 amino acids. Germline CDR1 is MNHEY and CDR2 is SVGAGI. V lost 7 bases and J 1 base, leaving 4 bases between the germline ends. CDR3: CASTQNTEAFF. For the CDR3, the DNA is TGTGCCAGCACACAGAACACTGAAGCTTTCTTT.

This chain joins TRBV1 and TRBJ2-5; the table's D call TRBD2 went unverified against the DNA. TRBV1 is annotated as a pseudogene. The CDR3 has 14 amino acids. As DNA, the CDR3 is TGCACCAGCAGCCAAGACGGGGGGAAGGAGACCCAGTACTTC. This translates into CTSSQDGGKETQYF.

This clone was observed a handful of times. CDR3 DNA: TGTGCCAGTAGTATACGGGGGGGCGAGCAGCCCCAGCATTTT. It yields the protein CASSIRGGEQPQHF. The chain combines TRBV19 with TRBJ1-5; the D gene is possibly TRBD1 (6 bases). Per germline, CDR1 LNHDA and CDR2 SQIVND (reference sequence). V lost 2 bases and J lost 7, with 12 bases in between. This CDR3 contains 14 residues.

V gene TRBV7-2 combines with J gene TRBJ1-1; 8 bases align to TRBD1. The germline CDR1 and CDR2 sequences are SGHTA and FQGNSA. Trimming cost V 5 bases and J 4 bases; bases outside gene matches: 6. This CDR3 region has 14 residues. CDR3 bases: TGTGCCAGCAGCCCACAGGGGGTCGGCACTGAAGCTTTCTTT. Protein product: CASSPQGVGTEAFF.

This sequence joins TRBV6-1 and TRBJ1-2, with 8 bases matching TRBD1. The CDR3 consists of 15 residues. CDR1 is MNHNS and CDR2 is SASEGT in the germline V gene. The V gene end was trimmed by 2 bases and the J gene end by 5 bases; junction bases not matched to a gene: 7. CDR3 protein: CASSERDRGWYGYTF. The DNA for the CDR3 is TGTGCCAGCAGTGAAAGAGACAGGGGTTGGTATGGCTACACCTTC.

This rearrangement joins TRBV4-3 to TRBJ2-6; 7 bases are shared with TRBD1. Germline CDR1 LGHNA, CDR2 YSLEER. The CDR3 totals 17 residues. The junction had 6 bases not matched to a gene; V was cut back by 4 bases and J by 0 bases. CDR3 coding DNA: TGCGCCAGCAGCCGGTCCGGGACAGACTCTGGGGCCAACGTCCTGACTTTC. This encodes CASSRSGTDSGANVLTF.

The rearrangement links TRBV27 to TRBJ2-3; D ambiguous. CDR1 is MNHEY, CDR2 SMNVEV, per germline (reference sequence). V dropped 1 base and J dropped 2 bases, with 7 bases sitting between them. There are 14 residues in the CDR3. CDR3 bases: TGTGCCAGCAGTTTATTCCTCTCCACAGATACGCAGTATTTT. This codes for CASSLFLSTDTQYF.

The chain uses TRBV4-3 and TRBJ1-4; tentative D call: TRBD1 (5 bases). The CDR3 is 14 amino acids. The germline V and J ends were trimmed by 4 bases and 7 bases, with 13 bases remaining between them. Germline V CDR1 and CDR2: LGHNA, YSLEER. The CDR3 DNA is TGCGCCAGCAGCCTCCGGGGGAGTAGTGAAAAACTGTTTTTT. This gives the protein CASSLRGSSEKLFF.

The V and J genes are TRBV5-4 and TRBJ1-2; D may be TRBD1 (6 bases). V was trimmed by 3 bases and J by 6 bases, leaving 9 bases between them. The CDR3 is made up of 12 amino acids. Germline loops: CDR1 SGHNT, CDR2 YYREEE (reference sequence). The CDR3 spells CASSSPGDGYTF. For the CDR3, the DNA is TGTGCCAGCAGCTCCCCAGGGGATGGCTACACCTTC.

The chain couples TRBV9 to TRBJ1-1; 7 positions match TRBD1. Germline values: CDR1 SGDLS, CDR2 YYNGEE. CDR3 size: 13 residues. With 1 base clipped from V and 7 bases from J, the junction kept 4 bases outside the gene matches. The CDR3: CASSVTGAGEAFF. As DNA, the CDR3 is TGTGCCAGCAGCGTAACAGGGGCAGGTGAAGCTTTCTTT.

J is TRBJ2-3 and V is TRBV29-1; TRBD1 matches 9 bases. Trimming at V came to 3 bases and at J to 2 bases, leaving 6 bases not matched to a gene. Germline CDR1 SQVTM, CDR2 ANQGSEA. The CDR3 loop spans 15 amino acids. The DNA of the CDR3 is TGCAGCGTTGAGCAACAGGGGGCCCCCACAGATACGCAGTATTTT. Residues: CSVEQQGAPTDTQYF.

The chain's CDR3 is CASSERAGVSGELFF. The CDR3 bases are TGTGCCAGCAGCGAGAGGGCAGGGGTCTCCGGGGAGCTGTTTTTT. The chain couples TRBV5-4 to TRBJ2-2; D possibly corresponds to TRBD1 (6 bases). The CDR3 is made up of 15 amino acids. The ends were cut back, 4 bases at V and 6 bases at J, with 16 bases in the middle. The germline V gene encodes CDR1 SGHNT and CDR2 YYREEE (reference sequence).

The chain employs TRBV3-1 (or the pseudogene TRBV3-2) and TRBJ2-4, with 10 bases fitting TRBD1. Per the germline V gene, CDR1 is LGHDT and CDR2 is YNNKEL (reference sequence). Trimming at V came to 4 bases and at J to 4 bases, leaving 1 base not matched to a gene. The CDR3 has 14 residues. This CDR3 reads CASSRGQGKNIQYF. CDR3 bases: TGTGCCAGCAGCCGGGGACAGGGGAAAAACATTCAGTACTTC.